The 22 T cell receptor delta chains below all came from one sample that was sequenced in a study of γδ T cells in repeated Plasmodium falciparum infection. TCRdb re-called the multiplex PCR reads using CATT. Of more than 70,000 delta-chain clones in the sample, less than 1% were seen once. Vgamma9/Vdelta2+ and Vdelta2-negative gammadelta T cells were flow-sorted from PBMC for bulk sequencing. The sample was gamma-delta T cells from blood. The receptor source for this set is a pool of human donors (malaria-infected and uninfected, not separated).

Comment on this clone: A single base is all that separates this from a far larger clone, so a read error is likely. The sample carries other DNA sequences with the same CDR3. The rearrangement links TRDV2 to TRDJ1; possibly TRDD3 for D (5 bases). TCRdb offers no J gene call, so here the DNA was matched to germline to obtain one. CDR1 and CDR2 (germline): GEAIGNYY, EKD. The CDR3 has 14 amino acids. The CDR3: CACDTVRGRDKLIF. CDR3 coding DNA: TGTGCCTGCGACACCGTACGGGGGCGCGATAAACTCATCTTT.

This clone was observed a handful of times. This DNA translates differently at residue 16 from the TCRdb protein, which is that of a much larger clone; a read error is likely, and the protein shown is the DNA's own translation. The rearrangement links TRDV1 to TRDJ1, with 10 positions matching TRDD3. No J gene is reported in TCRdb; it was inferred here by comparing the DNA with germline. Germline V gene sequence: CDR1 TSWWSYY, CDR2 QGS. This CDR3 contains 19 residues. The CDR3 loop is CALGDLYHYRGGYTDELIF. The CDR3, as DNA: TGTGCTCTTGGGGACCTCTACCACTACCGTGGGGGATACACCGATGAACTCATCTTT.

Remarks on this clone: A much bigger clone sits one base away, suggesting this may be a read error. This sample also contains other DNA sequences that code for the same CDR3. This chain connects TRDV1 to TRDJ1; D perhaps matches TRDD3 (5 bases). Between the trimmed V and J ends, which lost 2 bases and 0 bases, there was a span of 19 bases. CDR3 length: 18 residues. Germline V gives CDR1 TSWWSYY, CDR2 QGS. The CDR3 region has the DNA TGTGCTCTTGGGGAATTCTCGTCCGGGGGTCCGTACACCGATAAACTCATCTTT. Translating gives CALGEFSSGGPYTDKLIF.

This clone was seen more than once but under ten times. TCRdb's protein for this DNA is that of a much larger clone and differs from the translation at residue 13, likely a read error; the protein shown is the DNA translation. The rearrangement joins TRDV2 to TRDJ1; 12 bases agree with TRDD3. TCRdb supplies no J gene; here it was assigned by aligning the nucleotide sequence to germline. After removal of 0 bases from V and 8 bases from J, the junction contained 18 bases not matched to a gene. This CDR3 spans 19 amino acids. Germline values: CDR1 GEAIGNYY, CDR2 EKD. The CDR3 DNA is TGTGCCTGTGACACCGTACTGGGGGATACTATCAATTCCTTCCCCAAACTCATCTTT. Translation gives CACDTVLGDTINSFPKLIF.

A note on this clone: The mismatch at residue 6 between this DNA's translation and the TCRdb protein of a much larger clone likely reflects a read error; the protein shown is translated from the DNA. The chain uses TRDV1 and TRDJ3; 8 bases are shared with TRDD3. Germline lookup yields CDR1 TSWWSYY and CDR2 QGS. The CDR3 consists of 22 residues. V lost 4 bases to trimming and J lost 0 bases; unmatched junction nucleotides: 17. CDR3 protein: CALGGMRWGTSLSSWDTRQMFF. CDR3 nucleotides: TGTGCTCTTGGGGGTATGCGCTGGGGGACCTCACTTAGCTCCTGGGACACCCGACAGATGTTTTTC.

There are a few counts of this clone. A far larger clone is only one base removed, so a read error is likely. In the same sample, other DNA sequences code for this CDR3. The gene calls are TRDV2 and TRDJ2, with D maybe TRDD3 (5 bases). In germline, CDR1 is GEAIGNYY, CDR2 EKD. The CDR3 sequence is 16 residues long. The CDR3 sequence: CACDIIGVGETAQLFF. The CDR3 region has the DNA TGTGCTTGTGACATAATTGGGGTGGGAGAGACAGCACAACTCTTCTTT.

This clone showed up just a few times. The TCRdb protein comes from a much larger clone and disagrees with this DNA's translation at residue 10, likely due to a read error; the protein given here is derived from the DNA. This chain connects TRDV1 to TRDJ1, with D tentatively TRDD3 (5 bases). V was cut by 0 bases and J by 8 bases, with 19 bases left in between. This CDR3 comprises 16 residues. The germline gives CDR1 TSWWSYY, CDR2 QGS. The CDR3 loop is CALGELRTWESTKLIF. The CDR3 DNA follows: TGTGCTCTTGGGGAACTTCGGACCTGGGAGAGTACAAAACTCATCTTT.

Only a few counts were recorded for this clone. The TCRdb protein comes from a much larger clone and disagrees with this DNA's translation at residue 9, likely due to a read error; the protein given here is derived from the DNA. This sequence joins TRDV1 and TRDJ1; no clear D. Assignment of the J gene here rests on matching the DNA to germline, because TCRdb gives none. The V gene's germline CDR1 is TSWWSYY and CDR2 QGS. This CDR3 contains 12 residues. The CDR3 loop reads CALGEPRAELIF. In nucleotides, the CDR3 is TGTGCTCTTGGAGAACCCCGGGCCGAACTCATCTTT.

This clone came up many times. This DNA's translation differs at residue 9 from TCRdb's protein, which comes from a much larger clone; a read error is likely, and the protein shown is translated from the DNA. V and J are TRDV2 and TRDJ1; TRDD3 aligns across 8 bases. CDR1 is GEAIGNYY and CDR2 is EKD in the germline V gene. The CDR3 loop spans 12 amino acids. V lost 2 bases and J lost 9; bases outside the gene matches: 4. The CDR3 DNA follows: TGTGCCTGTGACAGAGAGGGATACGAACTCATCTTT. It is translated as CACDREGYELIF.

This clone was recorded a few times. The mismatch at residue 17 between this DNA's translation and the TCRdb protein of a much larger clone likely reflects a read error; the protein shown is translated from the DNA. This chain connects TRDV2 to TRDJ1, with 11 nucleotides matching TRDD3. Assignment of the J gene here rests on matching the DNA to germline, because TCRdb gives none. The CDR3 length is 21 residues. Germline lookup yields CDR1 GEAIGNYY and CDR2 EKD. In DNA form, the CDR3 reads TGTGCCTGTGACACCGTTCTACTGGGGGATAAAAGGGGTCGGAGCACCGGTAAACTCATCTTT. Translating it yields CACDTVLLGDKRGRSTGKLIF.

As concerns this clone: A far bigger clonotype differs at one base, so this is likely a read error. Other DNA sequences from this sample encode an identical CDR3 as well. V usage is TRDV2 and J usage is TRDJ2; 8 nucleotides align to TRDD3. The J gene is absent in TCRdb and was assigned here via DNA matching to germline. The CDR3 spans 18 residues. The trim removed 2 bases at V and 1 base at J, leaving 11 bases unmatched. Germline CDR1 reads GEAIGNYY; CDR2 reads EKD. The CDR3 here is CACDSVLGGLNLTAQLFF. The CDR3 nucleotides read TGTGCCTGTGACAGTGTACTGGGGGGGCTAAATTTGACAGCACAACTCTTCTTT.

This clone appeared a few times. The protein recorded in TCRdb matches a much larger clone and deviates from this DNA's translation at residue 10, suggesting a read error; the protein here is obtained by translating the DNA. The genes are TRDV2 and TRDJ1; 10 bases fit TRDD3. The J gene was missing in TCRdb and was found by matching the end of the DNA to germline. Looked up from germline, CDR1 is GEAIGNYY and CDR2 is EKD. Unmatched junction bases numbered 11, after V lost 1 base and J lost 1 base. The CDR3 has 18 residues. CDR3 coding DNA: TGTGCCTGTGACACGATTACTGGGGGATGCTCGTCCACCGATAAACTCATCTTT. It translates to CACDTITGGCSSTDKLIF.

In regard to this clone: The amino acid sequence in TCRdb belongs to a much larger clone and departs from this DNA's translation at residue 15, likely a sequencing read error; the sequence shown is translated from the DNA. The rearrangement joins TRDV2 to TRDJ1, with 8 nucleotides matching TRDD3. TCRdb carries no J gene annotation; the J gene was assigned here by matching the DNA with germline. Germline CDR1 and CDR2: GEAIGNYY and EKD. The CDR3 is made up of 18 amino acids. The CDR3 DNA reads TGTGCCTGTGACACCTTAGCTGGGGGACCTGCCCTCACCGATGAACTCATCTTT. Encoded protein: CACDTLAGGPALTDELIF.

This clone was detected a few times. The TCRdb protein, from a much larger clone, departs from this DNA's translation at residue 20, likely by read error; the protein shown derives from the DNA. The J gene is uncalled and the V gene is TRDV1; TRDD3 is the table's D call and was not checked against the DNA. Per the germline V gene, CDR1 is TSWWSYY and CDR2 is QGS. This CDR3 has 21 amino acids. CDR3 nucleotide sequence: TGTGCTCTTGGGGAACTAGTTCTAATTGACCCTCGGGGGGGTGCCACCGATAAACTCACCTTT. This translates into CALGELVLIDPRGGATDKLTF.

This clone has a handful of counts. A far larger clone is one base from this, pointing to a likely read error. Other DNA sequences of this sample code for an identical CDR3. The chain recombines TRDV1 with TRDJ1; possibly TRDD2 for D (6 bases). As TCRdb names no J gene, one was assigned here on the basis of a DNA match to germline. CDR1 is TSWWSYY, CDR2 QGS, per germline. The CDR3 extends over 18 amino acids. V was trimmed by 5 bases and J by 0 bases, leaving 22 bases between them. The DNA of the CDR3 is TGTGCTCTTGGGAATTGGCCTTCCCACCCTCTTAACACCGATAAACTCATCTTT. It encodes CALGNWPSHPLNTDKLIF.

Many counts were recorded for this clone. It differs at one base from a far larger clone, so likely a read error. Within the sample, other DNA sequences also encode this same CDR3. The CDR3 DNA reads as TGTGCCTGTGACACCGTGAGTGGGGGATCCCCCTTTCTCTACACCGACAAACTCATCTTT. This gives the protein CACDTVSGGSPFLYTDKLIF. The V and J genes are TRDV2 and TRDJ1; 8 bases map to TRDD3. TCRdb records no J gene; here it was assigned by comparing the DNA to germline. This CDR3 is 20 amino acids long. CDR1 is GEAIGNYY, CDR2 EKD, per germline.

This clone showed up many times. This chain joins TRDV1 and TRDJ1; the D gene is possibly TRDD3 (7 bases). The V gene's germline CDR1 is TSWWSYY and CDR2 QGS. The germline V and J ends were trimmed by 2 bases and 0 bases, with 31 bases remaining between them. The CDR3 is 22 amino acids. The CDR3 DNA is TGTGCTCTTGGGGAAAGGGGCCTCCTACGTAGATGGGGGACCACGTACACCGATAAACTCATCTTT. It encodes CALGERGLLRRWGTTYTDKLIF.

In its sample, this clone is medium-sized. This chain links TRDV2 with TRDJ3; D uncertain. The CDR3 is 16 residues long. Germline lookup yields CDR1 GEAIGNYY and CDR2 EKD. V shed 3 bases and J shed 2 bases, with 10 bases lying between them. The CDR3 DNA reads TGTGCCTGTGACCCCCCCAACGCCTGGGACACCCGACAGATGTTTTTC. Its protein is CACDPPNAWDTRQMFF.

Remarks on this clone: With only one base between it and a far larger clone, this is likely a read error. Other DNA sequences in the sample encode the same CDR3. The rearrangement uses TRDV1 and TRDJ1, with D maybe TRDD3 (5 bases). The CDR3 sequence is 19 residues long. Per the germline V gene, CDR1 is TSWWSYY and CDR2 is QGS. V lost 3 bases to trimming and J lost 5 bases, with 28 bases between them. DNA for the CDR3: TGTGCTCTTGGGGAGCTAGGGGGTACAGAGTCTTACCCTTGGGATAAACTCATCTTT. Protein: CALGELGGTESYPWDKLIF.

This clone was counted at least ten times. TCRdb's listed protein matches a much larger clone and diverges from this DNA's translation at residue 13, likely through a read error; the protein shown comes from the DNA. The rearrangement links TRDV2 to TRDJ1; TRDD3 matches 7 bases. The CDR3 consists of 17 residues. Germline CDR1 reads GEAIGNYY; CDR2 reads EKD. Losses at the gene ends were 3 bases for V and 8 bases for J; bases not matched to a gene: 20. This chain's CDR3 is CACDPIGSTGDLGKLIF. In DNA, the CDR3 is TGTGCCTGTGACCCCATCGGTTCAACTGGGGACCTAGGCAAACTCATCTTT.

In regard to this clone: This likely traces to a read error, being one base from a far larger clone. This specimen includes other DNA sequences encoding the same CDR3. This chain connects TRDV1 to TRDJ1; D may be TRDD2 or TRDD3 (9 bases each). TCRdb carries no J gene annotation; the J gene was assigned here by matching the DNA with germline. Germline CDR1 is TSWWSYY and CDR2 is QGS. The CDR3 loop spans 23 amino acids. The CDR3 here is CAFHTSFLRVLGDQLGDTDKLIF. CDR3 nucleotides: TGTGCCTTTCATACCTCCTTCCTACGGGTACTGGGGGACCAGCTGGGGGACACCGATAAACTCATCTTT.

Concerning this clone: A far more abundant clone sits one base away, making this likely a read error. The sample has other DNA sequences that encode this CDR3 too. This chain joins TRDV1 and TRDJ1, with 7 bases fitting TRDD2. CDR1 is TSWWSYY, CDR2 QGS, per germline. The CDR3 covers 19 residues. The CDR3 reads CALGEGYSYLYPQRDKLIF. DNA for the CDR3: TGCGCTCTTGGGGAAGGCTATTCCTACCTTTACCCGCAACGCGATAAACTCATCTTT.